This T cell receptor (beta chain) stems from a study of blood T cell repertoires in COVID-19. Overall study: PBMCs, B-cell-depleted T cells, or T cells provided the cDNA or gDNA that made up the material.

Original methodology: Estimation of nucleated cell counts was performed using reference gene primer amplification. Clones were sequenced by immunoSEQ multiplex PCR, and TCRdb holds only the in-frame ones, with some missing. That table furnishes V, J and clone size, whereas the DNA furnished D and trimming. The table shows roughly 150,000 clones, with roughly 84% occurring only once. In germline, CDR1 is SGHRS, CDR2 YFSETQ. The CDR3 loop spans 16 amino acids. The V and J ends lost 0 bases and 1 base respectively, with 12 bases between them. Sequenced input: PBMCs or T cells enriched from blood (not recorded which). This sequence joins TRBV5-1 and TRBJ2-3; D might be TRBD1 (6 bases). The TCR comes from a man aged 55 to 70 who had recovered from COVID-19. CDR3 region: CASSLEAGARTDTQYF. The CDR3 DNA reads as TGCGCCAGCAGCTTGGAGGCAGGGGCCCGCACAGATACGCAGTATTTT.